This T cell receptor (beta chain) was retrieved from a study of blood T cell repertoires in COVID-19. Overall study: Samples of COVID-19 (acute and convalescent) were obtained from the United States, Italy and Spain. PBMCs, B-cell-depleted T cells, or T cells were the source of the cDNA or gDNA that made up the material.

In the original workflow: Reference gene primer amplification gave nucleated cell count estimates. Sequenced by immunoSEQ multiplex PCR; TCRdb stores in-frame clones only, minus some. That table gives V, J and clone size, and the DNA gave D and trimming. The sample holds about 130,000 clones, more than 75% seen once. The CDR3 contains 18 residues. From germline, CDR1 is MDHEN and CDR2 SYDVKM. Trimming took 4 bases from V and 5 from J; bases not matched to a gene: 18. The rearrangement joins TRBV28 to TRBJ1-2; TRBD1 matches 8 bases. Sample: peripheral blood. The source is a woman aged 55-70 years with acute or convalescent COVID-19. CDR3 residues: CASSYSLMRTGKSYGYTF. The CDR3 DNA sequence: TGTGCCAGCAGTTACTCCCTTATGCGGACAGGGAAGTCGTATGGCTACACCTTC.